This TCR beta chain comes out of a study of molecular identifiers for immune sequencing clone quantification. In its sample, this clonotype was seen once. Germline is not matched at one junction end, which may reflect a read error. MiXCR, run by TCRdb on the PCR reads, gives a single entry per CDR3 protein. The table includes about 320,000 distinct CDR3 sequences, under 25% detected once. The CDR3 loop spans 14 amino acids. Germline lookup yields CDR1 SNHLY and CDR2 FYNNEI. Investigators produced naive CD8 libraries from around 20,000 to 1,000,000 sorted cells, drawing on 10%, 30% or 50% RNA. Based on a CD8+CD4-CCR7+CD45RA+ profile, naive CD8 T cells were sorted.

The receptor was derived from a human donor in good health. Some libraries in this study had Jurkat cell RNA spiked in. The specimen sequenced was naive CD8+ T cells from blood, with Jurkat cell RNA spiked in. Regarding subset: FACS-sorted CD8+CD4-CCR7+CD45RA+ naive T cells. V is TRBV2 and J is TRBJ2-7, with a weak D call TRBD2 (5 bases). The CDR3 DNA follows: TGTGCCAGCAGTGACGGGCGGGTCTCCCACGAGCAGTACTTC. As protein: CASSDGRVSHEQYF.